These T cell receptor beta chains were read from a single sample in a study of T-cell memory formation after mild COVID-19. Each CDR3 protein is one row after TCRdb ran MiXCR on the 5' RACE reads. The sample lists nearly 110,000 distinct CDR3 sequences, about a sixth seen once, with 25% to 35% in the top ten. Source material: PBMCs or a T cell subset sorted from them (not recorded which). These receptors originate from an adult woman who had mild COVID-19 (a few samples of this study predate the infection). Cell type and time point are not known. The CDR3 runs from the conserved cysteine through the conserved F or W. D genes are given only for firm matches. Size is stated for part of the rows, as once, few or many counts, or as a class when the clone is expanded.

j_call clone_size d_call v_call cdr3_aa cdr3_nt
TRBJ2-5 many NA TRBV27 CASSFREGGETQYF TGTGCCAGCAGTTTTCGGGAAGGCGGGGAGACCCAGTACTTC
TRBJ2-1 few NA TRBV14 CASSPRQSSEQFF TGTGCCAGCAGCCCGCGACAGTCCAGTGAGCAGTTCTTC
TRBJ1-1 few NA TRBV11-2 CASSPPGLNTEAFF TGTGCCAGCAGCCCCCCAGGGTTGAACACTGAAGCTTTCTTT
TRBJ2-1 NA TRBD2 TRBV7-2 CASSEGTRNEQFF TGTGCCAGCAGCGAGGGGACTAGGAATGAGCAGTTCTTC
TRBJ2-1 few NA TRBV7-9 CASSLGSAEQFF TGTGCCAGCAGCTTAGGGTCGGCAGAGCAGTTCTTC
TRBJ2-1 few TRBD2 TRBV28 CASTHLAGVDEQFF TGTGCCAGCACCCACTTAGCGGGAGTGGATGAGCAGTTCTTC
TRBJ2-3 once NA TRBV7-2 CASSLPVLGTDTQYF TGTGCCAGCAGCTTGCCCGTACTAGGCACAGATACGCAGTATTTT
TRBJ2-7 few NA TRBV7-9 CASSPRPGHGHGQYF TGTGCCAGCAGCCCTCGACCGGGACACGGCCATGGGCAGTACTTC
TRBJ2-7 few NA TRBV9 CASSVGASVAYEQYF TGTGCCAGCAGCGTAGGGGCTAGCGTGGCCTACGAGCAGTACTTC
TRBJ2-3 NA TRBD1 TRBV11-2 CASSPRTGWATQYF TGTGCCAGCAGCCCCCGGACAGGGTGGGCTACGCAGTATTTT
TRBJ2-1 NA TRBD2 TRBV7-6 CASSNPSSGGGYNEQFF TGTGCCAGCAGCAACCCATCGAGCGGGGGAGGCTACAATGAGCAGTTCTTC
TRBJ1-2 NA TRBD1 TRBV27 CASSQQGAQNGYTF TGTGCCAGCAGTCAACAGGGGGCTCAAAATGGCTACACCTTC
TRBJ1-1 NA NA TRBV12-3/TRBV12-4 CASRRPDTEAFF TGTGCCAGCAGGCGACCTGATACTGAAGCTTTCTTT
TRBJ2-7 NA NA TRBV27 CASSAGRGPYEQYF TGTGCCAGCAGCGCGGGGCGGGGTCCCTACGAGCAGTACTTC
TRBJ2-2 NA TRBD1 TRBV7-8 CASSLSRDRENTGELFF TGTGCCAGCAGCTTATCTCGGGACAGGGAGAACACCGGGGAGCTGTTTTTT
TRBJ2-7 many NA TRBV29-1 CSVEVGGFEQYF TGCAGCGTTGAAGTTGGTGGATTCGAGCAGTACTTC
TRBJ1-1 NA NA TRBV7-9 CASSPGTSNEAFF TGTGCCAGCAGCCCAGGGACGTCTAATGAAGCTTTCTTT